Listed below are T cell receptor beta chains from one sample, sequenced in a study of shared clonotypes between healthy human individuals. Assay: immunoSEQ multiplex PCR; the TCRdb copy retains only in-frame clones and omits some. The table includes about 2 million clones, approximately 95% detected once. Sequencing was performed on naive CD4+ T cells sorted from blood. These receptor sequences come from a man aged 18 to 30 in good health. The CDR3 runs from the conserved cysteine through the conserved F or W. A D gene is named only where the DNA matches it firmly. Not all rows give a size; the values are once, few, many and, for expanded clones, a class.

v_gene: TRBV9; j_gene: TRBJ2-7; abundance: -; d_gene: TRBD1; CDR3nt: TGTGCCAGCAGCCCCCGGACAGGGTCCTACGAGCAGTACTTC; CDR3aa: CASSPRTGSYEQYF
v_gene: TRBV5-1; j_gene: TRBJ2-1; abundance: -; d_gene: -; CDR3nt: TGCGCCAGCAGCTTGGCAGCGGTTAGGGATGAGCAGTTCTTC; CDR3aa: CASSLAAVRDEQFF
v_gene: TRBV5-1; j_gene: TRBJ2-5; abundance: -; d_gene: -; CDR3nt: TGCGCCAGCAGCTTGGCCGAAGTTGAGACCCAGTACTTC; CDR3aa: CASSLAEVETQYF
v_gene: TRBV11-3; j_gene: TRBJ2-4; abundance: -; d_gene: -; CDR3nt: TGTGCCAGCAGCTTAGGACAGGGAGGCGACATTCAGTACTTC; CDR3aa: CASSLGQGGDIQYF
v_gene: TRBV10-2; j_gene: TRBJ2-3; abundance: -; d_gene: -; CDR3nt: TGCGCCAGCAAGAGGACGGGGAGCACAGATACGCAGTATTTT; CDR3aa: CASKRTGSTDTQYF
v_gene: TRBV11-2; j_gene: TRBJ1-2; abundance: -; d_gene: -; CDR3nt: TGTGCCAGCAGCCGTTCCAGGGGCGGGAACTATGGCTACACCTTC; CDR3aa: CASSRSRGGNYGYTF
v_gene: TRBV18; j_gene: TRBJ1-1; abundance: -; d_gene: -; CDR3nt: TGTGCCAGCTCACCACCGGGACAATCGAACACTGAAGCTTTCTTT; CDR3aa: CASSPPGQSNTEAFF
v_gene: TRBV7-2; j_gene: TRBJ1-5; abundance: once; d_gene: -; CDR3nt: TGTGCCAGCAGCCCCGACGGCTTCAATCAGCCCCAGCATTTT; CDR3aa: CASSPDGFNQPQHF
v_gene: TRBV18; j_gene: TRBJ2-7; abundance: -; d_gene: TRBD1; CDR3nt: TGTGCCAGCTCGCAGGGACAGGGGACCTACGAGCAGTACTTC; CDR3aa: CASSQGQGTYEQYF
v_gene: TRBV5-1; j_gene: TRBJ1-1; abundance: -; d_gene: -; CDR3nt: TGCGCCAGCAGCGCACAGACAGGAGGCCCGGGAACCACTGAAGCTTTCTTT; CDR3aa: CASSAQTGGPGTTEAFF
v_gene: TRBV10-1; j_gene: TRBJ2-7; abundance: -; d_gene: -; CDR3nt: TGCGCCAGCAGTGAGGGGGATAGCCCTAGGGGAGAGCAGTACTTC; CDR3aa: CASSEGDSPRGEQYF
v_gene: TRBV18; j_gene: TRBJ1-1; abundance: -; d_gene: -; CDR3nt: TGTGCCAGCTCACTCGGTGCGAACACTGAAGCTTTCTTT; CDR3aa: CASSLGANTEAFF
v_gene: TRBV6-5; j_gene: TRBJ1-1; abundance: -; d_gene: -; CDR3nt: TGTGCCAGCCGTCTCGACAGGACGAACACTGAAGCTTTCTTT; CDR3aa: CASRLDRTNTEAFF
v_gene: TRBV11-2; j_gene: TRBJ2-5; abundance: -; d_gene: -; CDR3nt: TGTGCCAGCAGCTTAGATGGGTGGCAGCAAGAGACCCAGTACTTC; CDR3aa: CASSLDGWQQETQYF
v_gene: TRBV9; j_gene: TRBJ2-7; abundance: -; d_gene: TRBD2; CDR3nt: TGTGCCAGCAGCGTAGACCTAGCGGGGAACTACGAGCAGTACTTC; CDR3aa: CASSVDLAGNYEQYF
v_gene: TRBV5-6; j_gene: TRBJ2-7; abundance: once; d_gene: -; CDR3nt: TGTGCCACCCCGACTCGTCGGGGAGACTCCTACGAGCAGTACTTC; CDR3aa: CATPTRRGDSYEQYF
v_gene: TRBV6-5; j_gene: TRBJ2-7; abundance: -; d_gene: -; CDR3nt: TGTGCCAGCAGTAGATCCAAACAATCCTACGAGCAGTACTTC; CDR3aa: CASSRSKQSYEQYF
v_gene: TRBV5-5; j_gene: TRBJ2-7; abundance: -; d_gene: -; CDR3nt: TGTGCCAGCAGCTTCGGTCCTATAGCCTCCTACGAGCAGTACTTC; CDR3aa: CASSFGPIASYEQYF
v_gene: TRBV6-5; j_gene: TRBJ2-3; abundance: -; d_gene: -; CDR3nt: TGTGCCAGCAGCCAGAGGGATACGCAGTATTTT; CDR3aa: CASSQRDTQYF
v_gene: TRBV5-1; j_gene: TRBJ1-2; abundance: -; d_gene: TRBD1; CDR3nt: TGCGCCAGCAGCCCGGAGGGGGCCCTCGGCTATGGCTACACCTTC; CDR3aa: CASSPEGALGYGYTF
v_gene: TRBV5-1; j_gene: TRBJ2-4; abundance: -; d_gene: TRBD2; CDR3nt: TGCGCCAGCAGCTTTGTTGGGGAGGGAGCCAAAAACATTCAGTACTTC; CDR3aa: CASSFVGEGAKNIQYF
v_gene: TRBV10-3; j_gene: TRBJ2-1; abundance: few; d_gene: TRBD2; CDR3nt: TGTGCCATCAGTGGGACTAGCGGGGGGAATGAGCAGTTCTTC; CDR3aa: CAISGTSGGNEQFF
v_gene: TRBV5-6; j_gene: TRBJ2-5; abundance: -; d_gene: TRBD2; CDR3nt: TGTGCCAGCAGCGATGGCGGGGGGGCGCGTCAAGAGACCCAGTACTTC; CDR3aa: CASSDGGGARQETQYF
v_gene: TRBV7-9; j_gene: TRBJ2-7; abundance: -; d_gene: -; CDR3nt: TGTGCCAGCAGCTTAGCGCTGGCAGGGCGGGACGAGCAGTACTTC; CDR3aa: CASSLALAGRDEQYF
v_gene: TRBV20-1; j_gene: TRBJ2-1; abundance: -; d_gene: -; CDR3nt: TGCAGTGCTAGAGACCGAGAGCAGTTCTTC; CDR3aa: CSARDREQFF
v_gene: TRBV27; j_gene: TRBJ1-1; abundance: -; d_gene: -; CDR3nt: TGTGCCAGCAGCGCTACGGGATTAGGAAACACTGAAGCTTTCTTT; CDR3aa: CASSATGLGNTEAFF
v_gene: TRBV11-2; j_gene: TRBJ1-3; abundance: -; d_gene: TRBD1; CDR3nt: TGTGCCAGCAGCTTTGTCCAAGGGACAGTGGGAAACACCATATATTTT; CDR3aa: CASSFVQGTVGNTIYF
v_gene: TRBV5-4; j_gene: TRBJ1-4; abundance: -; d_gene: -; CDR3nt: TGTGCCAGCAGCACCGGGTCGAAGGCTGGGGAAAAACTGTTTTTT; CDR3aa: CASSTGSKAGEKLFF